This is a list of T cell receptor beta chains from one sample in a study of technical replicates of blood from several donors. Assay used: immunoSEQ multiplex PCR; TCRdb lists only in-frame clones, some missing. The sample gives around 93,000 clones, 85% to 95% of which show up once; approximately 0.35% is in the top ten. The sequenced material came from T cells isolated from PBMCs. All receptors come from a human donor in good health. Each CDR3 is given with its conserved first and last residue. The D gene is left open where the match is weak. The size of a clone is reported for some rows only, either as once, few or many, or as a class for expanded clones.

d_call j_call v_call clone_size cdr3_nt cdr3_aa
. TRBJ2-7 TRBV6-1 . TGTGCCAGCAGTGCCGGGTACGAGCAGTACTTC CASSAGYEQYF
. TRBJ2-2 TRBV5-1 . TGCGCCAGCAGCTTGGGGCCAGCTAGCGATGTCACCGGGGAGCTGTTTTTT CASSLGPASDVTGELFF
. TRBJ1-4 TRBV30 . TGTGCCTGGGGTGCAGGGCTGGGGGAAAAACTGTTTTTT CAWGAGLGEKLFF
TRBD1 TRBJ1-1 TRBV5-1 . TGCGCCAGCAGCTTGGGGACAGGGGGTTTCATGAACACTGAAGCTTTCTTT CASSLGTGGFMNTEAFF
TRBD1 TRBJ2-1 TRBV4-3 . TGCGCCAGCAGCCAAGTATCGACAGGGGGGCATGAGCAGTTCTTC CASSQVSTGGHEQFF
TRBD1 TRBJ1-1 TRBV11-3 . TGTGCCAGCAGTCAAGGGGGACAGAAGAACACTGAAGCTTTCTTT CASSQGGQKNTEAFF
. TRBJ2-7 TRBV7-8 . TGTGCCACCCGCGGTACGGGTCCGAGGTCCTACGAGCAGTACTTC CATRGTGPRSYEQYF
. TRBJ1-5 TRBV6-4 . TGTGCCAGCAGTGAGACGGGGTCTGGCAATCAGCCCCAGCATTTT CASSETGSGNQPQHF
. TRBJ1-4 TRBV4-2 . TGTGCCAGCAGCCAACAAGTCTTGAGCGTGAATGAAAAACTGTTTTTT CASSQQVLSVNEKLFF
. TRBJ1-3 TRBV29-1 once TGCAGCGTTTCGACAGGCTCTGGAAACACCATATATTTT CSVSTGSGNTIYF
TRBD2 TRBJ2-1 TRBV6-5 . TGTGCCAGCAGTCAGGGGACTAGCGGATTCAATGAGCAGTTCTTC CASSQGTSGFNEQFF
TRBD2 TRBJ2-1 TRBV27 . TGTGCCAGCAGTTTTAGCGGGAGGGCCAGAGAGCAGTTCTTC CASSFSGRAREQFF
TRBD1 TRBJ1-4 TRBV6-1 . TGTGCCAGCACAGGGGGAAGCGAAAAACTGTTTTTT CASTGGSEKLFF
. TRBJ2-5 TRBV7-8 . TGTGCCAGCAGCTTAGTGGGCCAGCAAGAGACCCAGTACTTC CASSLVGQQETQYF
. TRBJ2-4 TRBV7-9 . TGTGCCAGCAGCCTCAGGGTTGGAGCCAAAAACATTCAGTACTTC CASSLRVGAKNIQYF
. TRBJ1-1 TRBV7-3 . TGTGCCAGCAGCTCTGCGGTGAACACTGAAGCTTTCTTT CASSSAVNTEAFF
TRBD1 TRBJ1-4 TRBV4-2 few TGTGCCAGCACCATAACGACAGGGAGTGATGAAAAACTGTTTTTT CASTITTGSDEKLFF
. TRBJ1-1 TRBV29-1 . TGCAGCGTTGGGGAGGGGAAGGCTGAAGCTTTCTTT CSVGEGKAEAFF
. TRBJ2-7 TRBV11-3 . TGTGCCAGCAGCTTCTCCGGGAGCTCCTACGAGCAGTACTTC CASSFSGSSYEQYF
. TRBJ2-5 TRBV21-1 . TGTGCCAGCAAAAAGGAAAGGGGTTCGGCCCAGTACTTC CASKKERGSAQYF
. TRBJ2-1 TRBV11-2 . TGTGCCAGCAGCAGGACAAATGAGCAGTTCTTC CASSRTNEQFF
TRBD1 TRBJ1-4 TRBV19 . TGTGCCAGTAGTGCGAGACAGGGCTCTTCGAATGAAAAACTGTTTTTT CASSARQGSSNEKLFF
. TRBJ1-1 TRBV10-1 . TGCGCCAGCAGTGAGTCGTCCTCCGCGTCGGCTTTCTTT CASSESSSASAFF
. TRBJ1-4 TRBV28 . TGTGCCAGCAGCCCCGTAGGGAGTGAAAAACTGTTTTTT CASSPVGSEKLFF
. TRBJ2-1 TRBV4-2 . TGTGCCAGCAGCCAAGTACGGGAACAAAGCAATGAGCAGTTCTTC CASSQVREQSNEQFF
TRBD1 TRBJ2-7 TRBV27 . TGTGCCAGCAGTTCTAGTTCCGGGACAGTTTCCTACGAGCAGTACTTC CASSSSSGTVSYEQYF
. TRBJ2-7 TRBV15 once TGTGCCACCAGCACCTACTACGAGCAGTACTTC CATSTYYEQYF
. TRBJ2-1 TRBV7-9 . TGTGCCAGCAGCCCTCGTTCCGGGACTTCGCGTTATGGTGAGCAGTTCTTC CASSPRSGTSRYGEQFF
. TRBJ1-2 TRBV13 . TGTGCCAGCAGCTTACCCAATTATCCTCTCCTGGACAGTAACTATGGCTACACCTTC CASSLPNYPLLDSNYGYTF
. TRBJ2-3 TRBV28 . TGTGCCAGCAGTCTCCAGGGGAACACAGATACGCAGTATTTT CASSLQGNTDTQYF
. TRBJ1-5 TRBV28 . TGTGCCAGCAGTCCCATAGTGGGCGATCAGCCCCAGCATTTT CASSPIVGDQPQHF
. TRBJ1-5 TRBV7-2 . TGTGCCAGCAGCTTGGCAAATAGCAATCAGCCCCAGCATTTT CASSLANSNQPQHF
TRBD2 TRBJ2-2 TRBV29-1 . TGCAGCGTTGAAGAACTAGCGAGTACCGGGGAGCTGTTTTTT CSVEELASTGELFF
. TRBJ2-1 TRBV6-1 . TGTGCCAGCGGTATAACAGGATGGAATGAGCAGTTCTTC CASGITGWNEQFF
. TRBJ2-1 TRBV7-8 . TGTGCCAGCAGCTTAAACGGGAGCCACTCCTACAATGAGCAGTTCTTC CASSLNGSHSYNEQFF
TRBD2 TRBJ2-7 TRBV19 . TGTGCTTCGGGACTAGCGGGAGGAGGTTACGAGCAGTACTTC CASGLAGGGYEQYF
TRBD2 TRBJ2-1 TRBV5-4 . TGTGCCAGCAGGGTGGAGGGAGGGCTTCGTGAGCAGTTCTTC CASRVEGGLREQFF
TRBD1 TRBJ2-7 TRBV6-6 . TGTGCCAGCAGTGGAACTACGACAGGGAAACAGTACTTC CASSGTTTGKQYF
TRBD1 TRBJ1-1 TRBV11-2 . TGTGCCAGCAGCTTTCGGGGACAGGGGACGACTGAAGCTTTCTTT CASSFRGQGTTEAFF
. TRBJ2-1 TRBV27 . TGTGCCAGCAGTTTAATCGGCAATGAGCAGTTCTTC CASSLIGNEQFF
. TRBJ2-5 TRBV7-9 . TGTGCCAGCAGCAAATACCGGGACACCGGACAAGAGACCCAGTACTTC CASSKYRDTGQETQYF
. TRBJ2-1 TRBV2 . TGTGCCATCCGACAGGTTGGAGACAATGAGCAGTTCTTC CAIRQVGDNEQFF
TRBD1 TRBJ2-7 TRBV19 . TGTGCCAGTAGTAAGACCCCGGGACAGGGGTACGAGCAGTACTTC CASSKTPGQGYEQYF
TRBD1 TRBJ1-1 TRBV15 few TGTGCCACCAGCTGGGACAGGGGCACTGAAGCTTTCTTT CATSWDRGTEAFF
TRBD1 TRBJ2-1 TRBV10-3 . TGTGCCATCAGACCGACAGGGGGCGCTTCATATGAGCAGTTCTTC CAIRPTGGASYEQFF
TRBD2 TRBJ2-1 TRBV7-8 . TGTGCCAGCAGCGACAAACTAGCGGGAGGGGTAAATGAGCAGTTCTTC CASSDKLAGGVNEQFF
TRBD1 TRBJ2-7 TRBV27 . TGTGCCAGCAGTTTATCTGCGGGACAGGGATTCGGCGAGCAGTACTTC CASSLSAGQGFGEQYF
. TRBJ1-1 TRBV7-9 . TGTGCCAGCAGCTTATTTCAGGGGACGAACACTGAAGCTTTCTTT CASSLFQGTNTEAFF
TRBD1 TRBJ1-1 TRBV19 . TGTGCCAGTAGTTTATTACTAGGACAGGAGAGTGAAGCTTTCTTT CASSLLLGQESEAFF
. TRBJ2-7 TRBV4-1 once TGCGCCAGCAGCCAAGGAGGGAACCACGAGCAGTACTTC CASSQGGNHEQYF
. TRBJ1-2 TRBV25-1 . TGTGCCAGCAGCGTCTCAGGGGTTTATGGCTACACCTTC CASSVSGVYGYTF
. TRBJ1-1 TRBV5-1 . TGCGCCAGCAGCTTGGGACAGATGAACACTGAAGCTTTCTTT CASSLGQMNTEAFF
TRBD2 TRBJ2-1 TRBV2 . TGTGCCACCTCGGATAGCGGGGATCCCAATGAGCAGTTCTTC CATSDSGDPNEQFF